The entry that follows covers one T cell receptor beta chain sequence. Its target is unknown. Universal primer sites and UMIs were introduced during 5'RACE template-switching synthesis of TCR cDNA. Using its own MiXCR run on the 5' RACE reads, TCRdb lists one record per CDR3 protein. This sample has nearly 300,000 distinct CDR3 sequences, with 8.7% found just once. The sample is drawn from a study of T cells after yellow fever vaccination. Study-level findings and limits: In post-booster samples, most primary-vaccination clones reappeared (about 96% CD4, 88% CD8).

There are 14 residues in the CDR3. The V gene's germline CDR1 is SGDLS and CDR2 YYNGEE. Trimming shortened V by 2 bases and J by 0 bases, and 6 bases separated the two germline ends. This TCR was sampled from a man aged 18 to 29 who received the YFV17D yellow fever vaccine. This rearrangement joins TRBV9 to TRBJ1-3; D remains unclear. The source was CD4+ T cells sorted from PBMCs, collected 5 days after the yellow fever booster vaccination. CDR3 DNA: TGTGCCAGCAGCGTCACCTTCTCTGGAAACACCATATATTTT. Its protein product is CASSVTFSGNTIYF.